A selection of T cell receptor beta chains follows, all from one sample in a study of T cells after yellow fever vaccination. TCRdb re-called the 5' RACE reads through MiXCR, storing one row per CDR3 protein. The table has around 530,000 distinct CDR3 sequences, around a sixth seen once. This specimen was PBMCs, taken about 5 days after the first yellow fever vaccination. These receptors were obtained from a man between 18 and 35 years old who received the YFV17D yellow fever vaccine. CDR3s include the opening cysteine and the closing phenylalanine or tryptophan. Size tells how often a clone was seen (once, few, many) or the class of an expanded clone, and some rows leave it out.

v_gene	abundance	j_gene	CDR3aa
TRBV7-9	few	TRBJ2-2	CASPTEVERTGELFF
TRBV7-9	NA	TRBJ2-1	CASSVPPPGQEQFF
TRBV5-1	many	TRBJ2-3	CASSSGTSDTQYF
TRBV12-3/TRBV12-4	NA	TRBJ1-5	CASGERQNQPQHF
TRBV7-9	NA	TRBJ1-4	CASTLGTKGIWVEKLFF
TRBV6-6	few	TRBJ1-6	CASRSGGYSPLHF
TRBV20-1	few	TRBJ2-7	CSARDRILVHEQYF
TRBV6-5	NA	TRBJ1-1	CASSLSSEANTEAFF
TRBV5-1	many	TRBJ2-2	CASSRRTSTGELFF
TRBV12-3/TRBV12-4	few	TRBJ1-5	CASSLWRAQPQHF
TRBV6-5	NA	TRBJ2-5	CASSYGRGGRGETQYF
TRBV11-2	NA	TRBJ2-5	CASSFVQGRWETQYF
TRBV5-1	few	TRBJ2-7	CASSFSGQEYF
TRBV20-1	NA	TRBJ2-5	CSARPRLGQETQYF
TRBV27	NA	TRBJ2-7	CASSLLGGAEEQYF
TRBV5-5	few	TRBJ2-3	CASSVDRNTDTQYF
TRBV9	few	TRBJ2-1	CASSLSLGKFNEQFF
TRBV19	few	TRBJ2-3	CASSGPDTQYF
TRBV5-1	few	TRBJ2-3	CASTTTGTSGTDTQYF
TRBV24-1	NA	TRBJ2-1	CATSDPGTSGNEQFF
TRBV5-4	NA	TRBJ2-7	CASSPTEGGEQYF
TRBV2	few	TRBJ2-5	CASRQGAETQYF
TRBV12-3/TRBV12-4	NA	TRBJ2-1	CASSLWTREQFF
TRBV10-3	NA	TRBJ1-1	CAIRDSGMNTEAFF
TRBV7-2	NA	TRBJ1-2	CASSLAGQGTYGYTF
TRBV5-4	NA	TRBJ2-1	CASTAGVSNEQFF
TRBV11-2	many	TRBJ1-1	CASSPGGQRAFF
TRBV5-1	few	TRBJ2-3	CASSLTTGRTDTQYF
TRBV28	NA	TRBJ2-2	CASSYPPRAGELFF
TRBV11-2	NA	TRBJ2-2	CASSLGTGLFSRTGELFF
TRBV29-1	few	TRBJ1-1	CSTTPGGRGTEAFF
TRBV6-1	few	TRBJ2-5	CASISQRGEETQYF
TRBV7-9	few	TRBJ1-1	CASSPHSQGNTEAFF
TRBV21-1	NA	TRBJ2-3	CASPPTGQTDTQYF
TRBV20-1	NA	TRBJ2-4	CSAPEGGTKNIQYF
TRBV20-1	NA	TRBJ1-5	CSASRGEQPQHF
TRBV19	NA	TRBJ2-2	CASSIGSGELFF
TRBV24-1	few	TRBJ1-2	CATSGQGYGYTF
TRBV7-9	NA	TRBJ2-1	CASSPQRLDHNEQFF
TRBV5-1	NA	TRBJ2-2	CASSITGNTGELFF
TRBV18	NA	TRBJ1-2	CASSKEGHGYTF
TRBV15	NA	TRBJ1-4	CATSTRTDSNEKLFF
TRBV18	NA	TRBJ2-3	CASSRGYDGDTQYF
TRBV27	few	TRBJ2-3	CATRGQGPDTQYF
TRBV7-2	few	TRBJ2-3	CASSSTGGRGDTQYF
TRBV20-1	NA	TRBJ2-5	CSAVGGRMETQYF
TRBV7-9	few	TRBJ2-5	CASSLGTGHRETQYF
TRBV6-1	NA	TRBJ2-2	CASGRGPAVTGELFF
TRBV11-1	NA	TRBJ1-1	CASSMDPLGGRVNTEAFF
TRBV12-3/TRBV12-4	NA	TRBJ2-2	CASSLYGVSAGELFF